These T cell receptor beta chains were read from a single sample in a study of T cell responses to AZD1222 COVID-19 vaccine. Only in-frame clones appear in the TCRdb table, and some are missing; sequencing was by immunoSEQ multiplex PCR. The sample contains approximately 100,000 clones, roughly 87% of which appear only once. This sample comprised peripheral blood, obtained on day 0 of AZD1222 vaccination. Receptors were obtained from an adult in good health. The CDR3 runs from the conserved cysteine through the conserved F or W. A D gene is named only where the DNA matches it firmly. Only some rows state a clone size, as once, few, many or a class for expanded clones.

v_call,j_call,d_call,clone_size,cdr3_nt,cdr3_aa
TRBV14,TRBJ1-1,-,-,TGTGCCAGCAGCCAGCTAAGGAACACTGAAGCTTTCTTT,CASSQLRNTEAFF
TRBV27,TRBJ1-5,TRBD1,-,TGTGCCAGCAGTCCTCGGACAGGCTATAGCAATCAGCCCCAGCATTTT,CASSPRTGYSNQPQHF
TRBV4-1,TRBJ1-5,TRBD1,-,TGCGCCAGCAGCCAACGCGACCCGGGACAGGGGGGCTCTGGCAATCAGCCCCAGCATTTT,CASSQRDPGQGGSGNQPQHF
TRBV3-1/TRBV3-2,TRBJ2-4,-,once,TGTGCCAGCAGCCCCGAACGTTTCGGGGACGGGGCCAAAAACATTCAGTACTTC,CASSPERFGDGAKNIQYF
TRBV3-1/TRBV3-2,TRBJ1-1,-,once,TGTGCCAGCAGCCGCTTCGACTTGGACACTGAAGCTTTCTTT,CASSRFDLDTEAFF
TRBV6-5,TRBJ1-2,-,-,TGTGCCAGCAGTTGGGGGCAGACTAACTATGGCTACACCTTC,CASSWGQTNYGYTF
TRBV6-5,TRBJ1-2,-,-,TGTGCCAGCAGGGGTACCTTCGGGGGCTACACCTTC,CASRGTFGGYTF
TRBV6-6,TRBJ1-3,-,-,TGTGCCAGCAGTTCCCGCTTGGGCGAAGGTGGAAACACCATATATTTT,CASSSRLGEGGNTIYF
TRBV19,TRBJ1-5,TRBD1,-,TGTGCCAGTACTGGACAGGGGTTATTTAGCAATCAGCCCCAGCATTTT,CASTGQGLFSNQPQHF
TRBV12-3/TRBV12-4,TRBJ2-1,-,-,TGTGCCAGCAGTTTTCGCAGGGGATCTGAGCAGTTCTTC,CASSFRRGSEQFF
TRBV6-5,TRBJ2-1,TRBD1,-,TGTGCCAGCAGTCACAGGGGGCAGGAGCAGTTCTTC,CASSHRGQEQFF
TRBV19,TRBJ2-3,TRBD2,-,TGTGCCAGTAGTATAGATGGGACTAGCGGGAGTGGGACAGATACGCAGTATTTT,CASSIDGTSGSGTDTQYF
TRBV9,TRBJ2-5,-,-,TGTGCCAGCAGCGTAGAAGGTCGGGAGACCCAGTACTTC,CASSVEGRETQYF
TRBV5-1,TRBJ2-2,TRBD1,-,TGCGCCAGCACCCAGGGGGCTGGTTTAACCGGGGAGCTGTTTTTT,CASTQGAGLTGELFF
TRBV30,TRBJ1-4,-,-,TGTGCCTGGACCCTCGGGGCAATTAATGAAAAACTGTTTTTT,CAWTLGAINEKLFF
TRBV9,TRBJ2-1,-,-,TGTGCCAGCAGCGTAACCGGGGCGGAGAATGAGCAGTTCTTC,CASSVTGAENEQFF
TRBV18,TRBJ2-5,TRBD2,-,TGTGCCAGCTCACCGACTAGCGGGAGAGGTGGAGAGACCCAGTACTTC,CASSPTSGRGGETQYF
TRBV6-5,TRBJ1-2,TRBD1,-,TGTGCCAGCAGTTACTCTCCAGGGGGCTATGGCTACACCTTC,CASSYSPGGYGYTF
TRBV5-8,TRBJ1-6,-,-,TGTGCCAGCAGCTTGGGGTCGTGGTTGAATTCACCCCTCCACTTT,CASSLGSWLNSPLHF
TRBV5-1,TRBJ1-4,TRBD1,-,TGCGCCAGCAGCCGGGACAGGGCTAATGAAAAACTGTTTTTT,CASSRDRANEKLFF
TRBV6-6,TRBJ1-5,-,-,TGTGCCAGCAGCGCGGGACGGAGATTTCAGCCCCAGCATTTT,CASSAGRRFQPQHF
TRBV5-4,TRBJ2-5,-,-,TGTGCCAGCTCCACGGAAATCCCAATCCCCACGATAAACCCAGAGACCCAGTACTTC,CASSTEIPIPTINPETQYF
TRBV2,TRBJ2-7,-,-,TGTGCCAGCAGTGAATTCCCCAGGGGCAGGCACGAGCAGTACTTC,CASSEFPRGRHEQYF
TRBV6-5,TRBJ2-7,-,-,TGTGCCAGCAGTATACGGACGGAACCTCTCTACGAGCAGTACTTC,CASSIRTEPLYEQYF
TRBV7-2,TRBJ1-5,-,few,TGTGCCAGCAGCTTAGTGATTACGGGGGCTTCCAATCAGCCCCAGCATTTT,CASSLVITGASNQPQHF
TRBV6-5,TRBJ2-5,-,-,TGTGCCAGCAGACTAGGGACACCCGGAGAGACCCAGTACTTC,CASRLGTPGETQYF
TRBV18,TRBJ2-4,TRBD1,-,TGTGCCAGCTCACCCAGGACAGGGGTAACCAAAAACATTCAGTACTTC,CASSPRTGVTKNIQYF
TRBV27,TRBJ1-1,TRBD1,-,TGTGCCAGCAGCGGTTTACCATACGACAGGGGGGGCACTGAAGCTTTCTTT,CASSGLPYDRGGTEAFF
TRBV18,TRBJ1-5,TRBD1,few,TGTGCCAGCTCACTCGGACAGGGTAGGGATCAGCCCCAGCATTTT,CASSLGQGRDQPQHF
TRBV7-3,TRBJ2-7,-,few,TGTGCCAGCAGCTCGGACCGGGACACCGAGCAGTACTTC,CASSSDRDTEQYF
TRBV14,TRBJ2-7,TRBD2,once,TGTGCCAGCAGCCTGGGACTAGCGGGAGCTCGGCAGTACTTC,CASSLGLAGARQYF
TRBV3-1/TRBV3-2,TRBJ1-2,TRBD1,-,TGTGCCAGCAGCCAACCCAGGGGGACTGGCTACACCTTC,CASSQPRGTGYTF
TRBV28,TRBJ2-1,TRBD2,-,TGTGCCAGCACCAAACTCGGGGGTAGCGGGAGAACTTACAATGAGCAGTTCTTC,CASTKLGGSGRTYNEQFF
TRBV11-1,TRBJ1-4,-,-,TGTGCCAGCAGCTTAGCCGGTAATGAAAAACTGTTTTTT,CASSLAGNEKLFF
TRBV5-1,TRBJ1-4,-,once,TGCGCCAGCAGCTTGGGGACGGACGGATTTAATGAAAAACTGTTTTTT,CASSLGTDGFNEKLFF
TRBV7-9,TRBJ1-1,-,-,TGTGCCAGCAGCTTAATGGGGGGCGATAGCACTGAAGCTTTCTTT,CASSLMGGDSTEAFF
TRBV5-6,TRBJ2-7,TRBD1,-,TGTGCCAGCAGCTTCGCCGCCGGGACAGGGGCCTACGAGCAGTACTTC,CASSFAAGTGAYEQYF
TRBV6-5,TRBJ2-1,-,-,TGTGCCAGCAGTTACGGGAACACGAACAATGAGCAGTTCTTC,CASSYGNTNNEQFF
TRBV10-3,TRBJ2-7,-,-,TGTGCCATCAGTGAACAGCCCTTCCCCTACGAGCAGTACTTC,CAISEQPFPYEQYF
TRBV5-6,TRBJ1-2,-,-,TGTGCCAGCAGCTGGAACAGCAACTATGGCTACACCTTC,CASSWNSNYGYTF
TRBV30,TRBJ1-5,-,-,TGTGCCTGGAGTGTGACATCGGATCAGCCCCAGCATTTT,CAWSVTSDQPQHF
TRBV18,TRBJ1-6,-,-,TGTGCCAGCTCAACGTCTTCTAATTCACCCCTCCACTTT,CASSTSSNSPLHF
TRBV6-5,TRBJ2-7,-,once,TGTGCCAGCAGTTACTCATCTCTAGCGAAATCCTACGAGCAGTACTTC,CASSYSSLAKSYEQYF
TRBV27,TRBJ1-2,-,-,TGTGCCAGCAGTCCGGGGACGACGGGCTACACCTTC,CASSPGTTGYTF
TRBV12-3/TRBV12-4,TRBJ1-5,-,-,TGTGCCAGCATGAAGGGAGATTTGAGAGCCCAGCATTTT,CASMKGDLRAQHF
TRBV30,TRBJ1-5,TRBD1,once,TGTGCCTGGAGCCTCGGGACAGGCAATCAGCCCCAGCATTTT,CAWSLGTGNQPQHF
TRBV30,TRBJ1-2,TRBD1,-,TGTGCCTGGAGTCCCGACAGGGGTAATGGCTACACCTTC,CAWSPDRGNGYTF
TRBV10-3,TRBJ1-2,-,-,TGTGCCATCAGTCCCTGGGAGGGTAGGTATGGCTACACCTTC,CAISPWEGRYGYTF
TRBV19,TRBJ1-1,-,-,TGTGCCAGTAGCAAAGACGGGACTATGAACACTGAAGCTTTCTTT,CASSKDGTMNTEAFF
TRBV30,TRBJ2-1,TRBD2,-,TGTGCCTGGAGTCGGGGACTAGCGGGTGGGGTATCCAATGAGCAGTTCTTC,CAWSRGLAGGVSNEQFF
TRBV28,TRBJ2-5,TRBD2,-,TGTGCCAGCAGCCTGGGGACTAGCGGGATAGAGACCCAGTACTTC,CASSLGTSGIETQYF
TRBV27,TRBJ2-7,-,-,TGTGCCAGCAGCGTCTTAGGCTACGAGCAGTACTTC,CASSVLGYEQYF
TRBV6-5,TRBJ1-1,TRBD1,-,TGTGCCAGCAGTCGACAGGGAGGGACCCCAGGTGAAGCTTTCTTT,CASSRQGGTPGEAFF
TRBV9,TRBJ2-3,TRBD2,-,TGTGCCAGCAGCGTAGACGGGAGGGCCCTAGATACGCAGTATTTT,CASSVDGRALDTQYF
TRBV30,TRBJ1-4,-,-,TGTGCCTGGAGCCCCATCGGCAGGGAGGAAAAACTGTTTTTT,CAWSPIGREEKLFF
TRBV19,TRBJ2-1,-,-,TGTGCCAGTAGCCAGCACTTCCCCAATGAGCAGTTCTTC,CASSQHFPNEQFF
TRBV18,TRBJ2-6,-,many,TGTGCCAGCTCACCACCCCCACCGTGGCCTCCTGGGGCCAACGTCCTGACTTTC,CASSPPPPWPPGANVLTF
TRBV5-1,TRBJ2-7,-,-,TGCGCCAGCAGCCCAACCGGGTCTTCCTACAATCAGTACTTC,CASSPTGSSYNQYF